These 31 T cell receptor beta chains originate from one sample sequenced in a study of blood T cell repertoires in COVID-19. The repertoire was sequenced with immunoSEQ multiplex PCR; TCRdb's copy has only in-frame clones and lacks some. There are 150,000 to 200,000 clones in the sample; 81% occur only once, and roughly 5% lies in the top ten. The sequenced sample consisted of PBMCs or T cells enriched from blood (not recorded which). The receptors shown here come from a woman between 35 and 50 years old with acute COVID-19.

The CDR3 bases are TGTGCCAGCAGCCTCCGGACTAGAGGGTACACAGATACGCAGTATTTT. It is translated as CASSLRTRGYTDTQYF. The gene calls are TRBV27 and TRBJ2-3; 7 nucleotides line up with TRBD2. Germline V gives CDR1 MNHEY, CDR2 SMNVEV (reference sequence). The CDR3 consists of 16 residues. Germline trimming cut 6 bases from V and 2 bases from J; bases unmatched to any gene: 11.

The J gene is TRBJ2-3, the V gene TRBV5-1; possible D gene TRBD2, 6 bases. Germline-derived CDR1 and CDR2 are SGHRS and YFSETQ. Trimming took off 6 bases at V and 1 base at J, with 12 bases between the two ends. The CDR3 spans 14 residues. This chain's CDR3 is CASKSTGGTDTQYF. As DNA, the CDR3 is TGCGCCAGCAAGTCGACGGGGGGCACAGATACGCAGTATTTT. Full variable domain (outside the CDR3, taken from reference TRBV5-1 and TRBJ2-3): KAGVTQTPRYLIKTRGQQVTLSCSPISGHRSVSWYQQTPGQGLQFLFEYFSETQRNKGNFPGRFSGRQFSNSRSEMNVSTLELGDSALYLCASKSTGGTDTQYFGPGTRLTVL.

The genes are TRBV6-5 and TRBJ1-6; 8 bases match TRBD1. V shed 10 bases, J shed 5 bases, and the junction held 7 bases outside the gene matches. CDR3 length equals 14 residues. Germline values: CDR1 MNHEY, CDR2 SVGAGI. This CDR3 is CATQTGENNSPLHF. The CDR3 nucleotides are TGTGCCACCCAGACAGGGGAGAATAATTCACCCCTCCACTTT.

The chain recombines TRBV12-5 with TRBJ1-1; weak D call: TRBD1 (6 bases). Trimming took 1 base from V and 0 from J, leaving 18 bases between them. Germline CDR1 and CDR2: LGHNT and FRNRAP. This CDR3 is 18 amino acids long. CDR3 loop: CASGLDRGLGQLNTEAFF. As DNA, the CDR3 is TGTGCTAGTGGTTTGGATAGGGGGTTGGGGCAGCTGAACACTGAAGCTTTCTTT.

The rearrangement uses TRBV2 and TRBJ1-1; D gene uncertain. Germline-derived CDR1 and CDR2 are SNHLY and FYNNEI. The V end was cut by 4 bases, the J end by 2 bases, with 8 bases between. This CDR3 is 13 amino acids long. In DNA form, the CDR3 reads TGTGCCAGCAGTGTATTAGAAAACACTGAAGCTTTCTTT. Translation gives CASSVLENTEAFF.

This clone was detected once. The chain recombines TRBV6-5 with TRBJ2-1; 8 positions agree with TRBD1. The CDR3 totals 15 residues. From germline, CDR1 is MNHEY and CDR2 SVGAGI. Trimming cost V 8 bases and J 1 base; bases outside gene matches: 7. DNA for the CDR3: TGTGCCAGCCCTAAAGGGACAGGTTCCTACAATGAGCAGTTCTTC. The encoded protein is CASPKGTGSYNEQFF.

The chain joins TRBV6-5 to TRBJ1-1; TRBD1 matches at 10 bases. Germline V gene data show CDR1 as MNHEY and CDR2 as SVGAGI. CDR3 length: 13 amino acids. Trimming at V came to 5 bases and at J to 4 bases, leaving 1 base not matched to a gene. The CDR3: CASSRTGGTEAFF. CDR3 sequence (DNA): TGTGCCAGCAGTCGGACAGGGGGCACTGAAGCTTTCTTT.

This chain joins TRBV2 and TRBJ2-5; no clear D. There are 13 residues in the CDR3. V gave up 5 bases and J gave up 1 base, with 8 bases separating them. Germline V lookup: CDR1 SNHLY, CDR2 FYNNEI. As DNA, the CDR3 is TGTGCCAGCAGTTGGTCTAGCCAAGAGACCCAGTACTTC. It encodes CASSWSSQETQYF.

This sequence joins TRBV5-1 and TRBJ1-1; possible D gene TRBD1, 6 bases. The V end lost 3 bases, the J end lost 4 bases, and 13 bases lay between the germline ends. Germline-derived CDR1 and CDR2 are SGHRS and YFSETQ. This CDR3 region has 14 residues. Here the CDR3 reads CASSSQGLSTEAFF. The DNA of the CDR3 is TGCGCCAGCAGCTCACAGGGCTTGAGCACTGAAGCTTTCTTT.

The chain recombines TRBV30 with TRBJ2-5, with 11 bases identical to TRBD2. The CDR3 length is 16 residues. Germline values: CDR1 GTSNPN, CDR2 SVGIG (reference sequence). J gave up 0 bases and V 5 bases, and 8 bases lay outside the gene matches. The chain's CDR3 is CAWRSSGRSYQETQYF. DNA of the CDR3: TGTGCCTGGCGCTCTAGCGGGAGGAGCTACCAAGAGACCCAGTACTTC. The full variable domain, in which reference TRBV30 and TRBJ2-5 provide the parts outside the CDR3, is SQTIHQWPATLVQPVGSPLSLECTVEGTSNPNLYWYRQAAGRGLQLLFYSVGIGQISSEVPQNLSASRPQDRQFILSSKKLLLSDSGFYLCAWRSSGRSYQETQYFGPGTRLLVL.

The chain joins TRBV20-1 to TRBJ1-6, with no clear D. The CDR3 runs to 14 residues. Trimming cost V 3 bases and J 6 bases, with 12 bases left between them. Germline V CDR1 and CDR2: DFQATT, SNEGSKA (reference sequence). CDR3 residues: CSASSTPGNSPLHF. As DNA, the CDR3 is TGCAGTGCTAGTTCGACTCCGGGTAATTCACCCCTCCACTTT.

The V gene is TRBV24-1, the J gene TRBJ2-5; 7 nucleotides agree with TRBD2. The CDR3 has 15 residues. In germline, CDR1 is KGHDR, CDR2 SFDVKD. V trimming: 4 bases; J trimming: 4 bases; junction bases outside the gene matches: 8. CDR3: CATSDLTSVGETQYF. The CDR3 nucleotides read TGTGCCACCAGTGACCTCACTAGCGTCGGAGAGACCCAGTACTTC.

The CDR3 spells CASSLDSSGRGLFF. As DNA, the CDR3 is TGTGCCAGCAGCTTGGATTCTAGCGGCCGGGGACTGTTTTTT. V is TRBV5-4 and J is TRBJ2-2, with 7 bases that match TRBD2. There are 14 residues in the CDR3. The germline CDR1 and CDR2 sequences are SGHNT and YYREEE (reference sequence). The trim removed 0 bases at V and 14 bases at J, leaving 10 bases unmatched.

This rearrangement joins TRBV2 to TRBJ2-4; 13 nucleotides align to TRBD2. Germline-derived CDR1 and CDR2 are SNHLY and FYNNEI. The V gene end was trimmed by 4 bases and the J gene end by 3 bases; junction bases not matched to a gene: 6. The CDR3 totals 17 residues. CDR3 protein: CASSAGTSGIFKNIQYF. The CDR3 bases are TGTGCCAGCAGTGCAGGGACTAGCGGGATTTTCAAAAACATTCAGTACTTC.

The chain couples TRBV30 to TRBJ1-5; D might be TRBD1 (6 bases). V was cut by 7 bases and J by 4 bases, with 14 bases left in between. This CDR3 has 13 amino acids. Germline lookup yields CDR1 GTSNPN and CDR2 SVGIG (reference sequence). The CDR3 DNA is TGTGCCTTTAGCGAGGGGGGGAATCAGCCCCAGCATTTT. Its protein is CAFSEGGNQPQHF.

This rearrangement joins TRBV6-5 to TRBJ2-7; 8 nucleotides align to TRBD2. CDR1 is MNHEY, CDR2 SVGAGI, per germline. The V segment lost 6 bases and the J segment 4 bases; nucleotides outside the gene matches: 8. The CDR3 is made up of 14 amino acids. CDR3 in amino acids: CASRERERAYEQYF. The CDR3 region has the DNA TGTGCCAGCAGGGAGCGGGAGAGAGCTTACGAGCAGTACTTC.

This clone was seen a handful of times. The chain carries TRBV4-1 and TRBJ2-7, with 7 nucleotides matching TRBD1. CDR1 and CDR2 (germline): MGHRA, YSYEKL. J lost 5 bases, V lost 3 bases, and 4 bases had no gene match. This CDR3 has 13 amino acids. The CDR3, as DNA: TGCGCCAGCAGCCAGCGCCAGGGGGACGAGCAGTACTTC. It specifies CASSQRQGDEQYF.

The V gene is TRBV23-1, the J gene TRBJ2-7; weak D call: TRBD2 (5 bases). TRBV23-1 is an open reading frame whose function is uncertain. Trimming took off 7 bases at V and 9 bases at J, with 13 bases between the two ends. The CDR3 is 11 residues long. The CDR3 protein is CASTSFRGQYF. The CDR3 DNA sequence: TGCGCCAGCACCAGTTTTCGGGGGCAGTACTTC.

V and J are TRBV30 and TRBJ2-1; 9 positions agree with TRBD2. Germline CDR1 GTSNPN, CDR2 SVGIG (reference sequence). V dropped 1 base and J dropped 8; count of bases not matched to a gene: 3. This CDR3 is built from 13 residues. CDR3 sequence reads: CAWSGLAGYEQFF. CDR3 nucleotides: TGTGCCTGGAGTGGCCTAGCGGGATATGAGCAGTTCTTC.

This clone has ten or more counts. V and J are TRBV3-1 (or the pseudogene TRBV3-2) and TRBJ2-1; D might be TRBD2 (6 bases). V gave up 2 bases and J gave up 2 bases, with 7 bases separating them. The CDR3 loop spans 14 amino acids. Germline CDR1 reads LGHDT; CDR2 reads YNNKEL (reference sequence). CDR3 DNA: TGTGCCAGCAGCCAATTAGCGGCCTACAATGAGCAGTTCTTC. Protein product: CASSQLAAYNEQFF.

V gene TRBV5-1 combines with J gene TRBJ2-7; 11 positions agree with TRBD2. The CDR3 has 17 amino acids. With V trimmed by 0 bases and J by 1 base, 6 bases remained unmatched. Germline CDR1 SGHRS, CDR2 YFSETQ. CDR3 nucleotide sequence: TGCGCCAGCAGCTTGGCCGGGACTAGCGGACCATCCTACGAGCAGTACTTC. It is translated as CASSLAGTSGPSYEQYF.

V and J are TRBV5-6 and TRBJ1-4, with D uncertain. Trimming left V 0 bases short and J 5 bases short, with 8 bases between. CDR1 is SGHDT, CDR2 YYEEEE, per germline. This CDR3 region has 14 residues. The CDR3 DNA is TGTGCCAGCAGCTTGGCGAACAGCAATGAAAAACTGTTTTTT. This translates into CASSLANSNEKLFF.

CDR3 loop: CASSLGTRGNTIYF. The CDR3 nucleotides are TGCGCCAGCAGCTTGGGGACTAGAGGAAACACCATATATTTT. The rearrangement links TRBV5-1 to TRBJ1-3; D remains ambiguous. The V and J ends lost 0 bases and 4 bases respectively, with 8 bases between them. Germline V gene sequence: CDR1 SGHRS, CDR2 YFSETQ. The CDR3 length is 14 residues. Drawing the rest from reference TRBV5-1 and TRBJ1-3, the complete variable domain is KAGVTQTPRYLIKTRGQQVTLSCSPISGHRSVSWYQQTPGQGLQFLFEYFSETQRNKGNFPGRFSGRQFSNSRSEMNVSTLELGDSALYLCASSLGTRGNTIYFGEGSWLTVV.

This sequence joins TRBV10-3 and TRBJ2-3; D perhaps matches TRBD1 (5 bases). The germline V gene encodes CDR1 ENHRY and CDR2 SYGVKD. Trimming removed 4 bases from V and 0 bases from J, with 11 bases in between. The length of the CDR3 is 15 residues. CDR3 residues: CAISGMGQSTDTQYF. The CDR3 DNA reads as TGTGCCATCAGTGGCATGGGGCAGAGCACAGATACGCAGTATTTT.

This chain connects TRBV4-2 to TRBJ1-2; D is unresolved. V was clipped by 0 bases and J by 0 bases, with 5 bases between them. This CDR3 has 14 residues. The V gene's germline CDR1 is LGHNA and CDR2 YNFKEQ. In DNA, the CDR3 is TGTGCCAGCAGCCAAGAACATTCTAACTATGGCTACACCTTC. Translation gives CASSQEHSNYGYTF.

V usage is TRBV19 and J usage is TRBJ1-5; the D gene is possibly TRBD1 (5 bases). Germline V CDR1 and CDR2: LNHDA, SQIVND (reference sequence). CDR3 length: 15 residues. V dropped 3 bases and J dropped 8 bases, with 17 bases sitting between them. In DNA form, the CDR3 reads TGTGCCAGTAGTATGGCGAGTACAGGTATTAAGCCCCAGCATTTT. Its translation: CASSMASTGIKPQHF.

The chain recombines TRBV9 with TRBJ1-5; D gene uncertain. The germline CDR1 and CDR2 sequences are SGDLS and YYNGEE. CDR3 length: 15 amino acids. The ends were cut back, 1 base at V and 0 bases at J, with 8 bases in the middle. CDR3 in amino acids: CASSVSGYSNQPQHF. The CDR3 coding sequence is TGTGCCAGCAGCGTATCGGGTTATAGCAATCAGCCCCAGCATTTT.

This clone was counted a single time. V gene TRBV11-2 combines with J gene TRBJ2-2, with 9 bases matching TRBD2. CDR1 and CDR2 (germline): SGHAT, FQNNGV. Germline trimming cut 1 base from V and 11 bases from J; bases unmatched to any gene: 2. The CDR3 length is 13 residues. The CDR3, as DNA: TGTGCCAGCAGCTTAGGGCGGGAGGGAGAGCTGTTTTTT. As protein: CASSLGREGELFF.

The gene calls are TRBV6-4 and TRBJ2-3; no firm D call. Germline V gene lookup returns CDR1 MRHNA and CDR2 SNTAGT. The CDR3 consists of 13 residues. Trimming took 3 bases from V and 2 from J, leaving 6 bases between them. This chain's CDR3 is CASSEAVTDTQYF. The CDR3 DNA is TGTGCCAGCAGTGAGGCGGTCACAGATACGCAGTATTTT.

V and J are TRBV29-1 and TRBJ1-2; D is perhaps TRBD1 (5 bases). V was trimmed by 6 bases and J by 5 bases, leaving 16 bases between them. The CDR3 loop spans 13 amino acids. The germline V gene has CDR1 SQVTM and CDR2 ANQGSEA. For the CDR3, the DNA is TGCAGCGTCCCCGGGATTCGGGGGTATGGCTACACCTTC. Amino acids: CSVPGIRGYGYTF. Using reference TRBV29-1 and TRBJ1-2 for the parts outside the CDR3, the full variable domain is SAVISQKPSRDICQRGTSLTIQCQVDSQVTMMFWYRQQPGQSLTLIATANQGSEATYESGFVIDKFPISRPNLTFSTLTVSNMSPEDSSIYLCSVPGIRGYGYTFGSGTRLTVV.

This clone has just a few counts. The V and J genes are TRBV4-1 and TRBJ1-1, with TRBD1 identical over 7 bases. CDR3 length: 16 residues. Unmatched junction bases numbered 5, after V lost 1 base and J lost 0 bases. CDR1 is MGHRA, CDR2 YSYEKL, per germline. The chain's CDR3 is CASSQGDRSMNTEAFF. CDR3 DNA sequence: TGCGCCAGCAGCCAAGGGGACAGATCTATGAACACTGAAGCTTTCTTT.